A single TCR beta chain is shown here with its context. Its antigen is unidentified. The CDR3 consists of 17 residues. The V gene end was trimmed by 4 bases and the J gene end by 2 bases; junction bases not matched to a gene: 11. The germline V gene encodes CDR1 KGHSH and CDR2 LQKENI. The data belong to a study of shared clonotypes between healthy human individuals. Notes on the study in general: Researchers found naive subsets generally carried larger estimated richness than memory subsets.

The protocol was immunoSEQ multiplex PCR, while the TCRdb copy is restricted to in-frame clones and leaves out a portion. The top ten hold roughly 0.45% of the sample, which has about 1.5 million clones, approximately 98% seen once. J is TRBJ2-1 and V is TRBV18, with TRBD1 matching over 7 bases. The sample consisted of naive CD4+ T cells sorted from blood. Subset reported: CD45RA+ positively selected. The TCR was taken from a man aged 25-40 years in good health. The DNA of the CDR3 is TGTGCCAGCTCACGCCCAACCCCGGGACAGACCTACAATGAGCAGTTCTTC. Protein product: CASSRPTPGQTYNEQFF.